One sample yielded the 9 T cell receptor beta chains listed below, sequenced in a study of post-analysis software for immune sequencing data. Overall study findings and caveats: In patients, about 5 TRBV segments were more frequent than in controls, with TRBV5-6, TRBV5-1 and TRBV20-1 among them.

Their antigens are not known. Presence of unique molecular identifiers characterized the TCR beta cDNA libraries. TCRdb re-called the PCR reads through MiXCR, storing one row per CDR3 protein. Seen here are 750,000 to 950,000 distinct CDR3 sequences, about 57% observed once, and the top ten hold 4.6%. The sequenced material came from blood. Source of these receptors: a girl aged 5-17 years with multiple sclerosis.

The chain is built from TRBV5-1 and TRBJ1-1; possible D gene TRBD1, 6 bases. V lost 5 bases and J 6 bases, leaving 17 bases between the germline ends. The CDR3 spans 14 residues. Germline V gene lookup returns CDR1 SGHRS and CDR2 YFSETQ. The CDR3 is CASSTDRLEAEAFF. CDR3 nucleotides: TGCGCCAGCAGTACCGACAGGCTCGAGGCTGAAGCTTTCTTT.

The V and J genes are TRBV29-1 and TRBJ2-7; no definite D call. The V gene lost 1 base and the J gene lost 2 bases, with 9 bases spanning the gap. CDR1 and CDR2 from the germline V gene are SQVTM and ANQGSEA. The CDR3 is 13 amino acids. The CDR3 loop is CSVEVGIPYEQYF. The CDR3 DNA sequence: TGCAGCGTTGAAGTAGGTATCCCCTACGAGCAGTACTTC.

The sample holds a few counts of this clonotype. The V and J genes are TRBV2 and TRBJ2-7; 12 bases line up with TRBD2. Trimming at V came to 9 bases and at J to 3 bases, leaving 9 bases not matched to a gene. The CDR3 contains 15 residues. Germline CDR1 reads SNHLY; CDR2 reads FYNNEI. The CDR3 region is CARGLRGLAGYEQYF. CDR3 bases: TGTGCCAGGGGTCTCCGGGGACTAGCGGGCTACGAGCAGTACTTC. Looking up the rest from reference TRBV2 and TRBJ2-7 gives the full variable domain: EPEVTQTPSHQVTQMGQEVILRCVPISNHLYFYWYRQILGQKVEFLVSFYNNEISEKSEIFDDQFSVERPDGSNFTLKIRSTKLEDSAMYFCARGLRGLAGYEQYFGPGTRLTVT.

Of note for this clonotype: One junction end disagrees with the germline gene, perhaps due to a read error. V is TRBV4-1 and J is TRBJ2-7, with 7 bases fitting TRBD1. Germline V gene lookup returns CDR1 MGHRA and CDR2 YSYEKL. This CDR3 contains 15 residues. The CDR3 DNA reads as TGCGCCAGCAGTCAAGAAGACAGGGAGTCCTACGAGCAGTACTTC. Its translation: CASSQEDRESYEQYF.

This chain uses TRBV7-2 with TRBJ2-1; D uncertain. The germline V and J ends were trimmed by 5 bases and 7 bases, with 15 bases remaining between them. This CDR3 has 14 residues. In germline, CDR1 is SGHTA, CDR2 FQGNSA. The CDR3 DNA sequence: TGTGCCAGCAGCCTCACGGGTGGGCGGAATGAGCAGTTCTTC. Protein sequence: CASSLTGGRNEQFF.

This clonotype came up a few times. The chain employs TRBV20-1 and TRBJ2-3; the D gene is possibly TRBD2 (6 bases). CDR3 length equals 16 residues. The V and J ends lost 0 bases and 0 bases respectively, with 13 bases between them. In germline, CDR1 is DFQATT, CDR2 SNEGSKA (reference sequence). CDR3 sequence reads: CSARDPGSGSTDTQYF. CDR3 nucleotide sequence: TGCAGTGCTAGAGATCCGGGTAGCGGCAGCACAGATACGCAGTATTTT.

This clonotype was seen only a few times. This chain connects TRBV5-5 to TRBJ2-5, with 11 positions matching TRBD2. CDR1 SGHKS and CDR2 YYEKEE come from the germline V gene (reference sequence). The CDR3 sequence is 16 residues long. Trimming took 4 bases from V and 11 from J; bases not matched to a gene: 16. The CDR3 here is CASSPTSGGPESEQYF. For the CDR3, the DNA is TGTGCCAGCAGCCCTACTAGCGGGGGCCCGGAAAGTGAGCAGTACTTC.

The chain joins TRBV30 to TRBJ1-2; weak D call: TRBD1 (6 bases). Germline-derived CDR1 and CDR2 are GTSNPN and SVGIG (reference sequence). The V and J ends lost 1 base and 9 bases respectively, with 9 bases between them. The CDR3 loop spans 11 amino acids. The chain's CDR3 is CAWSEGGRYTF. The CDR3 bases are TGTGCCTGGAGTGAGGGGGGCCGCTACACCTTC. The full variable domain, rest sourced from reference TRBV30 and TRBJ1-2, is SQTIHQWPATLVQPVGSPLSLECTVEGTSNPNLYWYRQAAGRGLQLLFYSVGIGQISSEVPQNLSASRPQDRQFILSSKKLLLSDSGFYLCAWSEGGRYTFGSGTRLTVV.

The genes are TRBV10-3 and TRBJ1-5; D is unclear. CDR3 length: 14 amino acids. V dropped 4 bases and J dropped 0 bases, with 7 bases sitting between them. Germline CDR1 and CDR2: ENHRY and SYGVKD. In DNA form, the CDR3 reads TGTGCCATCAGTGCCGGGAATAGCAATCAGCCCCAGCATTTT. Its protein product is CAISAGNSNQPQHF.